This T cell receptor (beta chain) is from a study of T-cell memory formation after mild COVID-19. Findings of the study overall: Contracting clones from day 15 to 85 had balanced CD4/CD8; later expanders favoured CD4+.

This clonotype occurred many times. The antigen is unknown. TCRdb recomputed calls from the 5' RACE reads with MiXCR, one row per CDR3 protein. The table shows approximately 200,000 distinct CDR3 sequences, with 16% occurring only once. The V end was cut by 3 bases, the J end by 3 bases, with 16 bases between. This CDR3 comprises 16 residues. The receptor was derived from an adult woman who had mild COVID-19 (a few samples of this study predate the infection). Cell type and time point are not known. Sequenced: PBMCs or a T cell subset sorted from them (not recorded which). This chain links TRBV12-3 or TRBV12-4 with TRBJ2-3; D could derive from TRBD1 or TRBD2 (5 bases each). CDR3 bases: TGTGCCAGCAGTTTGGGGGAAACTGGAGGTACAGATACGCAGTATTTT. Encoded protein: CASSLGETGGTDTQYF.